The rows below give T cell receptor beta chains drawn from one sample of a study of cytomegalovirus exposure and HLA in healthy donors. Sequenced by immunoSEQ multiplex PCR; TCRdb stores in-frame clones only, minus some. The repertoire holds 150,000 to 200,000 clones, roughly four fifths seen once, with around 0.97% in the top ten. The sample comprised PBMCs. The receptors shown here come from a girl aged 2 to 9 in good health and CMV-seropositive. The CDR3 runs from the conserved cysteine through the conserved F or W. A D gene is named only where the DNA matches it firmly. Size values are once, few and many counts, or a class for expanded clones, and some rows have none.

v_call	j_call	clone_size	d_call	cdr3_aa	cdr3_nt
TRBV15	TRBJ2-3	-	TRBD2	CATSTTLAGEDTQYF	TGTGCCACCAGCACGACCCTGGCGGGGGAAGATACGCAGTATTTT
TRBV5-6	TRBJ2-4	-	-	CASSYGSGNIQYF	TGTGCCAGCAGCTACGGGAGTGGTAACATTCAGTACTTC
TRBV30	TRBJ1-4	-	-	CAWSVEEKLFF	TGTGCCTGGAGTGTGGAGGAAAAACTGTTTTTT
TRBV30	TRBJ1-2	few	-	CAWSVVGGSNYGYTF	TGTGCCTGGAGTGTGGTCGGGGGGTCGAACTATGGCTACACCTTC
TRBV12-5	TRBJ2-1	-	TRBD2	CASGLTSGSNEQFF	TGTGCTAGTGGTTTGACTAGCGGGAGTAATGAGCAGTTCTTC
TRBV29-1	TRBJ2-7	-	-	CSVVHSGTYEQYF	TGCAGCGTTGTCCATAGCGGAACCTACGAGCAGTACTTC
TRBV28	TRBJ2-1	-	-	CASTESRGTSYNEQFF	TGTGCCAGCACCGAATCGCGGGGTACTTCCTACAATGAGCAGTTCTTC
TRBV4-2	TRBJ1-1	-	-	CASSQETGNTEAFF	TGTGCCAGCAGCCAAGAGACAGGGAACACTGAAGCTTTCTTT
TRBV4-2	TRBJ2-5	-	TRBD2	CASSQEAGGAETQYF	TGTGCCAGCAGCCAAGAGGCGGGAGGGGCAGAGACCCAGTACTTC
TRBV5-1	TRBJ1-5	-	-	CASSLGGGRNQPQHF	TGCGCCAGCAGCTTGGGGGGGGGCAGGAATCAGCCCCAGCATTTT
TRBV29-1	TRBJ2-3	-	TRBD1	CSAAGQGGTDTQYF	TGCAGCGCGGCAGGACAGGGAGGCACAGATACGCAGTATTTT
TRBV4-1	TRBJ1-4	-	-	CASSQPAPTATNEKLFF	TGCGCCAGCAGCCAACCCGCACCCACTGCAACTAATGAAAAACTGTTTTTT
TRBV29-1	TRBJ2-1	-	-	CSVETGGVYNEQFF	TGCAGCGTTGAAACAGGGGGGGTATACAATGAGCAGTTCTTC
TRBV6-1	TRBJ2-7	-	TRBD1	CASSAARGQGVYEQYF	TGTGCCAGCAGTGCCGCTAGGGGACAGGGGGTCTACGAGCAGTACTTC
TRBV6-5	TRBJ2-7	-	TRBD1	CASSPGQGAAYEQYF	TGTGCCAGCAGTCCCGGACAGGGGGCGGCCTACGAGCAGTACTTC
TRBV27	TRBJ2-7	-	-	CASSLGRGAYEQYF	TGTGCCAGCAGTTTAGGGCGGGGTGCCTACGAGCAGTACTTC
TRBV29-1	TRBJ2-3	few	TRBD2	CSVGKRGSDTQYF	TGCAGCGTTGGCAAGCGGGGGTCAGATACGCAGTATTTT
TRBV27	TRBJ1-4	-	-	CASSLSPGEKLFF	TGTGCCAGCAGTTTATCGCCGGGGGAAAAACTGTTTTTT
TRBV18	TRBJ2-5	-	TRBD2	CASSPSSGSGETQYF	TGTGCCAGCTCACCCTCCAGCGGGAGTGGTGAGACCCAGTACTTC
TRBV5-1	TRBJ2-1	once	-	CASSLEGGYNEQFF	TGCGCCAGCAGCTTGGAAGGAGGCTACAATGAGCAGTTCTTC
TRBV7-9	TRBJ2-3	-	-	CASSPSPSTDTQYF	TGTGCCAGCAGCCCCTCTCCGTCCACAGATACGCAGTATTTT
TRBV7-9	TRBJ1-4	once	-	CASSPGPGYSTNEKLFF	TGTGCCAGCAGCCCCGGCCCAGGGTATTCGACTAATGAAAAACTGTTTTTT
TRBV5-1	TRBJ1-1	-	-	CASSLRALGAGTEAFF	TGCGCCAGCAGCTTAAGGGCCCTGGGAGCGGGCACTGAAGCTTTCTTT
TRBV14	TRBJ2-7	-	TRBD1	CASSQDLGTGYSEQYF	TGTGCCAGCAGCCAAGATCTCGGGACAGGGTATAGCGAGCAGTACTTC
TRBV30	TRBJ1-5	-	-	CAWSVAGWNQPQHF	TGTGCCTGGAGTGTCGCGGGATGGAATCAGCCCCAGCATTTT
TRBV18	TRBJ1-5	-	-	CASSPDGRANQPQHF	TGTGCCAGCTCACCCGATGGCAGGGCAAATCAGCCCCAGCATTTT
TRBV6-1	TRBJ2-7	-	TRBD1	CASTKGTGGHEQYF	TGTGCCAGCACCAAAGGGACAGGGGGCCACGAGCAGTACTTC
TRBV5-6	TRBJ2-1	-	TRBD1	CASSLVGGPANEQFF	TGTGCCAGCAGCTTGGTAGGGGGCCCGGCAAATGAGCAGTTCTTC
TRBV7-9	TRBJ2-3	-	-	CSSSFRGGEAGTDTQYF	TGTTCCAGCAGCTTTCGCGGCGGGGAGGCTGGCACAGATACGCAGTATTTT
TRBV30	TRBJ1-2	-	-	CAWSSRGAGYGYTF	TGTGCCTGGAGTAGTCGGGGGGCGGGTTATGGCTACACCTTC
TRBV28	TRBJ2-7	once	TRBD1	CASRFDGQGYEQYF	TGTGCCAGCAGGTTTGACGGACAGGGGTACGAGCAGTACTTC
TRBV6-5	TRBJ1-4	-	TRBD1	CASSRQGMSEKLFF	TGTGCCAGCAGTAGACAGGGGATGAGTGAAAAACTGTTTTTT
TRBV5-1	TRBJ2-5	-	TRBD2	CASSSGTSVQETQYF	TGCGCCAGCAGCTCCGGGACTAGCGTACAAGAGACCCAGTACTTC
TRBV4-1	TRBJ2-1	-	TRBD2	CASSKGLAENNEQFF	TGCGCCAGCAGTAAGGGTCTAGCGGAAAACAATGAGCAGTTCTTC
TRBV29-1	TRBJ2-3	-	TRBD2	CSVEGTMGTDTQYF	TGCAGCGTTGAGGGGACTATGGGCACAGATACGCAGTATTTT